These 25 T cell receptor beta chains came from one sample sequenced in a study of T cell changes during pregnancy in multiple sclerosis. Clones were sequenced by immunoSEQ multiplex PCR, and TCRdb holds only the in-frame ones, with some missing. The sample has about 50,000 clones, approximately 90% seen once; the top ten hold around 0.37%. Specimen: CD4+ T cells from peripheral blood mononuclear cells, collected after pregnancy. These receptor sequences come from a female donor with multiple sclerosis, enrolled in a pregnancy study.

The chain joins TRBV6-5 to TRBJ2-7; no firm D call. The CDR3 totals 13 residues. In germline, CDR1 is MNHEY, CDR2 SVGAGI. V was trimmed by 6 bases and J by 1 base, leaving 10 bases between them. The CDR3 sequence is CASRLGISYEQYF. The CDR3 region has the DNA TGTGCCAGCAGACTGGGCATTTCCTACGAGCAGTACTTC.

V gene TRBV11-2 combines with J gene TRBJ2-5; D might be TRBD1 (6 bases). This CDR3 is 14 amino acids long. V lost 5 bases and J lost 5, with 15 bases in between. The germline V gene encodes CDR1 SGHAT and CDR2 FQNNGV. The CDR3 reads CASSESRGWETQYF. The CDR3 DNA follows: TGTGCCAGCAGCGAGAGCAGGGGTTGGGAGACCCAGTACTTC.

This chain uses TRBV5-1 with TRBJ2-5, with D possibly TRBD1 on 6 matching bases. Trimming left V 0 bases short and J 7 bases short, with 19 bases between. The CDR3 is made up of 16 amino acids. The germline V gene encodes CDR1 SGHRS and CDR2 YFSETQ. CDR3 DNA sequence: TGCGCCAGCAGCTTGGCCGGACAGATAGTAGGGGGGACCCAGTACTTC. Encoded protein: CASSLAGQIVGGTQYF.

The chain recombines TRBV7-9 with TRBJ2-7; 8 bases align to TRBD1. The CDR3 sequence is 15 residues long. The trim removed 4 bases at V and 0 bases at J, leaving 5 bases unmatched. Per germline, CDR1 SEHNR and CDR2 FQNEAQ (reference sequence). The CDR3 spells CASSSDRGISYEQYF. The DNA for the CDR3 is TGTGCCAGCAGCTCCGACAGGGGTATCTCCTACGAGCAGTACTTC. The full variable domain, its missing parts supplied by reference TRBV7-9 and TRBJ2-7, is DTGVSQNPRHKITKRGQNVTFRCDPISEHNRLYWYRQTLGQGPEFLTYFQNEAQLEKSRLLSDRFSAERPKGSFSTLEIQRTEQGDSAMYLCASSSDRGISYEQYFGPGTRLTVT.

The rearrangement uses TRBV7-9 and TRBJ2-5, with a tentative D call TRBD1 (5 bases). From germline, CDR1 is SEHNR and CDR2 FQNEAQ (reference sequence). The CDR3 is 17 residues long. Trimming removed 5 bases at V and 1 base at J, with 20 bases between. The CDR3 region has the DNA TGTGCCAGCAGCCCCCAGCCGGACATCGCGACCCAAGAGACCCAGTACTTC. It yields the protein CASSPQPDIATQETQYF.

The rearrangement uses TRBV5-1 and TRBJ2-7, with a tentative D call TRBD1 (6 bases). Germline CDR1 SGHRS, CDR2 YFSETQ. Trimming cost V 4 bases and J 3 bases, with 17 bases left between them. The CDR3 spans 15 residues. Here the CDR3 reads CASSPSQGIVYEQYF. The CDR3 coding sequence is TGCGCCAGCAGCCCCTCGCAGGGGATAGTCTACGAGCAGTACTTC.

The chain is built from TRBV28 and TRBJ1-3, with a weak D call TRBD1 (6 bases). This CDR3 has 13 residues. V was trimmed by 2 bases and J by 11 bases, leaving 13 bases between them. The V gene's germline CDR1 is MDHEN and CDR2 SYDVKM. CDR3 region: CASSLNINRAIYF. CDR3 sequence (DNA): TGTGCCAGCAGTTTAAACATCAACAGGGCCATATATTTT.

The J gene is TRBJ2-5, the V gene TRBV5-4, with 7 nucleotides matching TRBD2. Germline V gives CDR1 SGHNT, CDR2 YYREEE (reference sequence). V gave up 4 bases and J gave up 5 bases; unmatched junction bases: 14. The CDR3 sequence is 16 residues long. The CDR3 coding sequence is TGTGCCAGCAGCCCCTTTCTAGCGGACCCCCGGGAGACCCAGTACTTC. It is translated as CASSPFLADPRETQYF.

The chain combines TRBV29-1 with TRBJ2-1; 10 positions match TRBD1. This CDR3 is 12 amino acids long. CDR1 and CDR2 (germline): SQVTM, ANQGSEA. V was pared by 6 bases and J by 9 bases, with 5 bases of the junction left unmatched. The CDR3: CSVRQGATEQFF. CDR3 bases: TGCAGCGTAAGACAGGGGGCAACTGAGCAGTTCTTC.

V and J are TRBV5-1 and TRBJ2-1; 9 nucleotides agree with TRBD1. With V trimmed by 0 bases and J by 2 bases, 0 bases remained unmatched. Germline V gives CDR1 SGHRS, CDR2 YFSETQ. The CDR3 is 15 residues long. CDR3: CASSLGDRAYNEQFF. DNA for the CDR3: TGCGCCAGCAGCTTGGGGGACAGGGCCTACAATGAGCAGTTCTTC.

Here the CDR3 reads CASSLSGSRNYGYTF. In DNA form, the CDR3 reads TGTGCCAGCAGCTTGTCCGGGAGCAGGAACTATGGCTACACCTTC. V usage is TRBV5-6 and J usage is TRBJ1-2; the D is unclear. The CDR3 is 15 residues long. From germline, CDR1 is SGHDT and CDR2 YYEEEE. V was shortened by 1 base and J by 2 bases, with 12 bases between the two germline ends.

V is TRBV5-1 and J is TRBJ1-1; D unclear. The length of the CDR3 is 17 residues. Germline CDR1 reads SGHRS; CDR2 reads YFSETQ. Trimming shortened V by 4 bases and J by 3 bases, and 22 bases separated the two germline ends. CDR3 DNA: TGCGCCAGCAGCCCCAAAGAAGGAGGGCGGCTGGACACTGAAGCTTTCTTT. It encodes CASSPKEGGRLDTEAFF.

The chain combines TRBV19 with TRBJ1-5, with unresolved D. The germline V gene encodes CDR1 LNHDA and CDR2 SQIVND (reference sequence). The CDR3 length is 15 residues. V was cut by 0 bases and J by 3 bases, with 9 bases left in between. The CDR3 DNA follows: TGTGCCAGTAGTATAGAAACAGTTCCCAATCAGCCCCAGCATTTT. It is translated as CASSIETVPNQPQHF.

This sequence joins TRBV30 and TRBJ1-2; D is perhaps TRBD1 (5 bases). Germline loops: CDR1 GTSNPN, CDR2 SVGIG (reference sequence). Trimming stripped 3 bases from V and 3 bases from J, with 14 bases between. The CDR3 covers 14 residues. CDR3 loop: CAWRVGGIDYGYTF. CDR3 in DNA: TGTGCCTGGAGAGTGGGGGGGATTGACTATGGCTACACCTTC.

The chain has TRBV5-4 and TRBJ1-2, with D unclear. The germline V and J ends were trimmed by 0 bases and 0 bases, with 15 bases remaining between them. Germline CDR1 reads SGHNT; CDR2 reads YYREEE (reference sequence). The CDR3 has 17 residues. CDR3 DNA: TGTGCCAGCAGCTTGGACGGCGGGCAGCCCGCTAACTATGGCTACACCTTC. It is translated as CASSLDGGQPANYGYTF.

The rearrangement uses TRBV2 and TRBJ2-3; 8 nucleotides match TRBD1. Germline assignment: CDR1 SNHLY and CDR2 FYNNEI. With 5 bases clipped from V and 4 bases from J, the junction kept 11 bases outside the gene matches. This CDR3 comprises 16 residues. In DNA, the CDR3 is TGTGCCAGCAGTCGGTTGGGCAGGGGGCAGTCAGATACGCAGTATTTT. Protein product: CASSRLGRGQSDTQYF.

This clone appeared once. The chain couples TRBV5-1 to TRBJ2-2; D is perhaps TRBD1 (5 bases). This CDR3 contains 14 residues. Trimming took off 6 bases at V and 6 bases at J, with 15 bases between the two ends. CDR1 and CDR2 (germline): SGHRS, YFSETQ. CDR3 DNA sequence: TGCGCCAGCACCTGGGGCCAGGGTGCCGGGGAGCTGTTTTTT. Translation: CASTWGQGAGELFF.

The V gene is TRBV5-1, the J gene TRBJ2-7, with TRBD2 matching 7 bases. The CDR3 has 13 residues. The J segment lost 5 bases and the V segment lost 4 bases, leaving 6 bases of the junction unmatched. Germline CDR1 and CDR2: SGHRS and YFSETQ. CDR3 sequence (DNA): TGCGCCAGCAGCACTGGACTAGTGGACGAGCAGTACTTC. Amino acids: CASSTGLVDEQYF.

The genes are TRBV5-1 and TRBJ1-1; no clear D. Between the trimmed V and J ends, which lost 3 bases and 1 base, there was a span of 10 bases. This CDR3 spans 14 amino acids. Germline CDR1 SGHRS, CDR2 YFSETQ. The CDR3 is CASSSQVSNTEAFF. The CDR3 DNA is TGCGCCAGCAGCTCTCAGGTGTCGAACACTGAAGCTTTCTTT.

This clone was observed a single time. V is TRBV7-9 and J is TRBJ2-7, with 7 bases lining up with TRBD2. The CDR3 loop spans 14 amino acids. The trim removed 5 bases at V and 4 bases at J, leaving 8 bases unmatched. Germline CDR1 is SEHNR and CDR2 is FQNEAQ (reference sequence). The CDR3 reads CASSLTSTSYEQYF. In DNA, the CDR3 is TGTGCCAGCAGCCTGACTAGCACGTCTTACGAGCAGTACTTC.

The CDR3 region has the DNA TGTGCCAGCAGCCAATTCCAGGGTGGGCGAACTGAAGCTTTCTTT. Translated: CASSQFQGGRTEAFF. V is TRBV14 and J is TRBJ1-1, with D possibly TRBD1 on 5 matching bases. The length of the CDR3 is 15 residues. With 2 bases removed from V and 5 bases from J, the gap between germline ends came to 15 bases. Germline lookup yields CDR1 SGHDN and CDR2 FVKESK.

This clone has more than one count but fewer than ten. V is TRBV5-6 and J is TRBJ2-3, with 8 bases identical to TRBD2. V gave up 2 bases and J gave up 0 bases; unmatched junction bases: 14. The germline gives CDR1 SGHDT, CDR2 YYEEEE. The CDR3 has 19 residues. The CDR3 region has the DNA TGTGCCAGCAGCTTACGTCGAACGGGGGGGCAGGGTAGCACAGATACGCAGTATTTT. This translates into CASSLRRTGGQGSTDTQYF.

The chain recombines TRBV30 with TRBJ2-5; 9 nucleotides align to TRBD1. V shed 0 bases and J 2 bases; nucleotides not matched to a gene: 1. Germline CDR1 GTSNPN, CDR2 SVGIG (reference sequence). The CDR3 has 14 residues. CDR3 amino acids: CAWSVGTGQETQYF. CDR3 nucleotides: TGTGCCTGGAGTGTAGGGACAGGGCAAGAGACCCAGTACTTC.

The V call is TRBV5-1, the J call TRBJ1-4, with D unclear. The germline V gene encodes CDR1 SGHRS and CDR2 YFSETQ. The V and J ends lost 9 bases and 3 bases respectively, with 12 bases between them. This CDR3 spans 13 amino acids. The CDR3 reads CATRRAANEKLFF. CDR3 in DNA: TGCGCCACACGGCGAGCGGCTAATGAAAAACTGTTTTTT.

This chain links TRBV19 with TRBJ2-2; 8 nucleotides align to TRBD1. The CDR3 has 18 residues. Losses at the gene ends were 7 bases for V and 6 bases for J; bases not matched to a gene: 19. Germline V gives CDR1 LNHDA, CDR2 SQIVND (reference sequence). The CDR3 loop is CASNIQKLQGGKSGELFF. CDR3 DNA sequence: TGTGCCAGTAATATCCAAAAGTTACAGGGGGGAAAATCCGGGGAGCTGTTTTTT.